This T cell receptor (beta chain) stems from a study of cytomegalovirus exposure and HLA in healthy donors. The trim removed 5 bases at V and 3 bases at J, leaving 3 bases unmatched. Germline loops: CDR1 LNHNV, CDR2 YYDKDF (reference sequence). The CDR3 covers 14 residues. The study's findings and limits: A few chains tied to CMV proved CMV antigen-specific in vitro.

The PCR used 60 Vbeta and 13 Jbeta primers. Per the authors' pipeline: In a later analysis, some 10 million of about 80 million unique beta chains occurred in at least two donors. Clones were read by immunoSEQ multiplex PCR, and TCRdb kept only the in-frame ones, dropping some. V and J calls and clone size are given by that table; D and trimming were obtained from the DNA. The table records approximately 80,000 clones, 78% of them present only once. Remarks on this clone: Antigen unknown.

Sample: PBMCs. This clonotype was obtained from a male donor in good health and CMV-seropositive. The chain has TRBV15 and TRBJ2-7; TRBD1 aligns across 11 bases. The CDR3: CATSPGTGGYEQYF. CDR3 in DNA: TGTGCCACCAGCCCCGGGACAGGGGGCTACGAGCAGTACTTC.